Listed below are T cell receptor beta chains from one sample, sequenced in a study of blood T cell repertoires in COVID-19. The assay was immunoSEQ multiplex PCR, and TCRdb's table has in-frame clones only and misses some. The sample records some 59,000 clones, roughly 90% being singletons. Sequences were obtained from peripheral blood. The receptor set was obtained from a man in his fifties with acute or convalescent COVID-19. Each CDR3 is given with its conserved first and last residue. The order of the fields is J gene, D gene, V gene, clone size, CDR3 DNA, CDR3 protein. A D gene is named only where the DNA matches it firmly. Clone size is not always given. Where it is, it says once, few, many or a class for expanded clones.

TRBJ2-5	TRBD2	TRBV11-3	.	TGTGCCAGCAGCTTACCGCTAGCGGGGGTGGGAGAGACCCAGTACTTC	CASSLPLAGVGETQYF
TRBJ1-2	TRBD1	TRBV18	.	TGTGCCAGCTCACCTTCAAGACAGGGAAAAGGCTACACCTTC	CASSPSRQGKGYTF
TRBJ1-5	TRBD1	TRBV30	once	TGTGCCTGGAGGGCCGCCGACAGGGCCAATCAGCCCCAGCATTTT	CAWRAADRANQPQHF
TRBJ2-3	TRBD1	TRBV2	once	TGTGCCACCTACCGGACAGGGGGCGATACGCAGTATTTT	CATYRTGGDTQYF
TRBJ2-7	TRBD2	TRBV9	.	TGTGCCAGCAGCCCTCGGACTAGCGGGAGTCTTGAGCAGTACTTC	CASSPRTSGSLEQYF
TRBJ2-7	.	TRBV9	.	TGTGCCAGCAGCGTAGGTCCTGCGCCCTCCTACGAGCAGTACTTC	CASSVGPAPSYEQYF
TRBJ1-6	.	TRBV11-2	once	TGTGCCAGCAGCCCGCAGACAGGCAGGACCCACTTT	CASSPQTGRTHF
TRBJ1-1	.	TRBV11-2	.	TGTGCCAGCAGCTTAGTGTCCGCGGGAGGGAGCACTGAAGCTTTCTTT	CASSLVSAGGSTEAFF
TRBJ2-3	.	TRBV20-1	few	TGCAGTGCTAGACACACAGATACGCAGTATTTT	CSARHTDTQYF
TRBJ2-1	TRBD1	TRBV7-8	.	TGTGCCAGCAGCTTGGGTACCCGGGACAGGGTTCGAGGGGAGCAGTTCTTC	CASSLGTRDRVRGEQFF
TRBJ2-7	.	TRBV3-1/TRBV3-2	.	TGTGCCAGCAGCCCAGATAACAGGGTCGGTACCTACGAGCAGTACTTC	CASSPDNRVGTYEQYF
TRBJ2-3	TRBD2	TRBV6-4	.	TGTGCCAGCAGTGCGGCTAGCGGGAGTCCCACAGATACGCAGTATTTT	CASSAASGSPTDTQYF
TRBJ1-1	.	TRBV5-1	.	TGCGCCAGCAGCTTGGCAGGGATCACTGAAGCTTTCTTT	CASSLAGITEAFF
TRBJ2-2	TRBD2	TRBV6-5	.	TGTGCCAGCACTCGGGAGGTGGAGCTGTTTTTT	CASTREVELFF
TRBJ2-5	.	TRBV6-6	.	TGTGCCAGCAGTACCGTTCAGGGAGGCCAAGAGACCCAGTACTTC	CASSTVQGGQETQYF
TRBJ1-6	TRBD1	TRBV10-1	.	TGCGCCAGCACTAGTGGACAGGGGTGTGGTTCACCCCTCCACTTT	CASTSGQGCGSPLHF
TRBJ2-7	TRBD2	TRBV29-1	.	TGCAGCGTTGTGAGGGAGGGTGGCGAGCAGTACTTC	CSVVREGGEQYF
TRBJ1-2	TRBD1	TRBV7-9	.	TGTGCCAGCAGCCGGGGACAGGCGAGCCTCATAAACTATGGCTACACCTTC	CASSRGQASLINYGYTF
TRBJ2-7	.	TRBV24-1	.	TGTGCCACCAGTGATGGACAGCCAACCTACGAGCAGTACTTC	CATSDGQPTYEQYF
TRBJ2-7	.	TRBV9	once	TGTGCCAGCAGCGTAGGGCCTGGGGGCACCTACGAGCAGTACTTC	CASSVGPGGTYEQYF
TRBJ1-1	TRBD1	TRBV7-9	.	TGTGCCAGCAGCCCGGGGACAGGGTACACTGAAGCTTTCTTT	CASSPGTGYTEAFF
TRBJ1-1	.	TRBV19	.	TGTGCCAGTAGCCGGGGGGTAGTAGACACTGAAGCTTTCTTT	CASSRGVVDTEAFF
TRBJ1-2	TRBD1	TRBV19	.	TGTGCCAGTAGTATAATCTCAGGGGGTGGCTACACCTTC	CASSIISGGGYTF
TRBJ2-7	TRBD1	TRBV9	.	TGTGCCAGCAGCGGGGGGACAGACTCCTACGAGCAGTACTTC	CASSGGTDSYEQYF
TRBJ1-5	TRBD1	TRBV2	.	TGTGCCAGCAGTTCCGGACAGGGGACTTATGACAATCAGCCCCAGCATTTT	CASSSGQGTYDNQPQHF
TRBJ1-1	.	TRBV5-6	.	TGTGCCAGCAGTTATGGAGGGGGGGCTGACACTGAAGCTTTCTTT	CASSYGGGADTEAFF
TRBJ1-2	TRBD1	TRBV6-5	.	TGTGCCAGCAGTCTTAGACTGGGACAGGGACCTTTCAACTTC	CASSLRLGQGPFNF
TRBJ2-1	TRBD2	TRBV9	.	TGTGCCAGCAGCGCCTACGGGGCACTAGCGAATGAGCAGTTCTTC	CASSAYGALANEQFF
TRBJ1-2	.	TRBV3-1/TRBV3-2	.	TGTGCCAGCAGCCAAGTGAACAGGGTTAGGACCTTC	CASSQVNRVRTF
TRBJ2-7	TRBD1	TRBV18	few	TGTGCCAGCTCACCCGGGACAGGGCGGTTGTACTTC	CASSPGTGRLYF
TRBJ1-2	.	TRBV15	.	TGTGCCACCAGCATATGGACAGATAAAATGAACTATGGCTACACCTTC	CATSIWTDKMNYGYTF
TRBJ2-3	.	TRBV5-1	.	TGCGCCAGCAGCGTCGAACAGGGCACAGATACGCAGTATTTT	CASSVEQGTDTQYF
TRBJ2-3	TRBD2	TRBV11-3	once	TGTGCCAGCAGCCTTCGGACTAGCGGGCCCACAGATACGCAGTATTTT	CASSLRTSGPTDTQYF
TRBJ2-3	TRBD2	TRBV10-1	.	TGCGCCAGCTCGCGGACTAGCGGGAGTTCTAACACAGATACGCAGTATTTT	CASSRTSGSSNTDTQYF
TRBJ2-1	.	TRBV5-6	.	TGTGCCAGCTTAGCGAATCATGAGCAGTTCTTC	CASLANHEQFF
TRBJ2-3	TRBD2	TRBV3-1/TRBV3-2	.	TGTGCCAGCAGCCAAGAGACCCCCCGACTAGCGGGAGCGGCAGATACGCAGTATTTT	CASSQETPRLAGAADTQYF
TRBJ2-5	.	TRBV11-2	.	TGTGCCAGCAGCTTAGGTACCAGGTCCTCGTACCAAGAGACCCAGTACTTC	CASSLGTRSSYQETQYF
TRBJ1-2	.	TRBV6-5	.	TGTGCCAGCAGTTACACGGGACTGTCCTATGGCTACACCTTC	CASSYTGLSYGYTF
TRBJ1-6	TRBD1	TRBV5-6	.	TGTGCCAGCAGCTACTTTCCGGGACAGAGTAATTCACCCCTCCACTTT	CASSYFPGQSNSPLHF
TRBJ2-7	TRBD2	TRBV11-2	.	TGTGCCAGCAGGTCACGTACTAGCGCCCAGAAGCGCTACGAGCAGTACTTC	CASRSRTSAQKRYEQYF
TRBJ1-1	TRBD1	TRBV19	.	TGTGCCAGTAGTATTTATTCAGGACAGGTGAACACTGAAGCTTTCTTT	CASSIYSGQVNTEAFF
TRBJ1-3	TRBD1	TRBV5-6	.	TGTGCCAGCAGCTTTGGACTTACTGGGACAGGGTGGAACACCATATATTTT	CASSFGLTGTGWNTIYF
TRBJ1-5	TRBD1	TRBV4-2	.	TGTGCCAGCAGCCAAGATGGGGGACAGGGGGGCAATCAGCCCCAGCATTTT	CASSQDGGQGGNQPQHF
TRBJ2-4	.	TRBV6-5	.	TGTGCCAGCAGCCCCGTGAGGGGGGGCGAATACATTCAGTACTTC	CASSPVRGGEYIQYF
TRBJ1-3	TRBD1	TRBV10-3	once	TGTGCCATCCGGGACAGGGTGCAGGGAAACACCATATATTTT	CAIRDRVQGNTIYF
TRBJ2-1	.	TRBV24-1	.	TGTGCCACCAGTGTCCCGTCGGGGGGCGCGTCCTACAATGAGCAGTTCTTC	CATSVPSGGASYNEQFF
TRBJ1-5	.	TRBV19	.	TGTGCCAGTAGTATTCCCAGAGACTATCAGCCCCAGCATTTT	CASSIPRDYQPQHF